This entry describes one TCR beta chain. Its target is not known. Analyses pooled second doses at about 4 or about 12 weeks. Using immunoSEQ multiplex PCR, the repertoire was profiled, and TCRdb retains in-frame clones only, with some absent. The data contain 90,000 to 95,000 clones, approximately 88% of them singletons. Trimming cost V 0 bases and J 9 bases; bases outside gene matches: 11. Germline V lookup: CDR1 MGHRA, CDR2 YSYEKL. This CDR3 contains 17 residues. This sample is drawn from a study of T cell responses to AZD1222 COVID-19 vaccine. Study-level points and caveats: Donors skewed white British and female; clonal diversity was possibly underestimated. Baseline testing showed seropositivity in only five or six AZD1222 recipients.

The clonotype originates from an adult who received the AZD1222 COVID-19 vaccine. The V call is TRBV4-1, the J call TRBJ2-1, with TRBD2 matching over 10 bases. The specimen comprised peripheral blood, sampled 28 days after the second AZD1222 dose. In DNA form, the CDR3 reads TGCGCCAGCAGCCAAGAAGTAGGGCTAGCGGGAGATCCTGAGCAGTTCTTC. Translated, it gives CASSQEVGLAGDPEQFF.